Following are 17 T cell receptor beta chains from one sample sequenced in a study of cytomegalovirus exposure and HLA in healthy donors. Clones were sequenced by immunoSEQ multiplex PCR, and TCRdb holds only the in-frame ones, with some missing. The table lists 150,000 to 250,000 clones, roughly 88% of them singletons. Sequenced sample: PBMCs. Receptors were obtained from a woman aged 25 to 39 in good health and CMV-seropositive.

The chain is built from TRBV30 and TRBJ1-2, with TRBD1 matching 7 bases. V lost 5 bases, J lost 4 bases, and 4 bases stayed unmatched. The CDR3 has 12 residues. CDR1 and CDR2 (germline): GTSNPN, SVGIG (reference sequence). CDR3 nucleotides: TGTGCCTGGGCCCGGGACAGCTATGGCTACACCTTC. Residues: CAWARDSYGYTF.

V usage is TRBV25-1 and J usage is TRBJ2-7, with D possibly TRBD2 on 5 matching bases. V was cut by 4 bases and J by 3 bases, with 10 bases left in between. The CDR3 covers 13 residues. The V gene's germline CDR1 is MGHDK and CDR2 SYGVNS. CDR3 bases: TGTGCCAGCAGTGGGCCGGGGATCTACGAGCAGTACTTC. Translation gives CASSGPGIYEQYF.

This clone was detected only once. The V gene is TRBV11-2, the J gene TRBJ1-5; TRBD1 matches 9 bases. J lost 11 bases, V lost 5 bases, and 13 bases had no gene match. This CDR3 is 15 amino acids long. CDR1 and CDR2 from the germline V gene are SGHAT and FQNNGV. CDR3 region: CASSPGTGSGSAQHF. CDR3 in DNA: TGTGCCAGCAGCCCCGGGACAGGGAGCGGCTCGGCCCAGCATTTT.

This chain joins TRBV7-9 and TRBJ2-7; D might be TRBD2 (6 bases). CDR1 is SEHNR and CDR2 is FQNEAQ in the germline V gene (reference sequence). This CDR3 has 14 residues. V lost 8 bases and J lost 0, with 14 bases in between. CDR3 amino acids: CASSASVNSYEQYF. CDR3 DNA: TGTGCCAGCTCCGCTAGCGTCAACTCCTACGAGCAGTACTTC. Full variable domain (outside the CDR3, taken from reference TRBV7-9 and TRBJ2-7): DTGVSQNPRHKITKRGQNVTFRCDPISEHNRLYWYRQTLGQGPEFLTYFQNEAQLEKSRLLSDRFSAERPKGSFSTLEIQRTEQGDSAMYLCASSASVNSYEQYFGPGTRLTVT.

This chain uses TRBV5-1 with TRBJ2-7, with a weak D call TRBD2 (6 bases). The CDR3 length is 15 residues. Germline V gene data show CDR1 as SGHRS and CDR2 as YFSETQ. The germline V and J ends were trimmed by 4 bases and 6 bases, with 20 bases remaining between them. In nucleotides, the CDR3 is TGCGCCAGCAGCCTGGGAAGCGGGCCTGATGTCGAGCAGTACTTC. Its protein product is CASSLGSGPDVEQYF.

The CDR3 nucleotides read TGTGCCAGTAGTACGACTGTAAAACTGTTTTTT. It yields the protein CASSTTVKLFF. The rearrangement uses TRBV19 and TRBJ1-4; unclear D gene. The CDR3 loop spans 11 amino acids. Germline CDR1 is LNHDA and CDR2 is SQIVND (reference sequence). V dropped 4 bases and J dropped 10 bases, with 7 bases sitting between them.

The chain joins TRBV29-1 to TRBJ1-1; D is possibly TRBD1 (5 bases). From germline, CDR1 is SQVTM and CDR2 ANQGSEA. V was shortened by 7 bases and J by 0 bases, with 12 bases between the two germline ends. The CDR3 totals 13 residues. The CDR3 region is CSARPGMNTEAFF. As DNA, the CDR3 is TGCAGCGCCAGACCAGGGATGAACACTGAAGCTTTCTTT.

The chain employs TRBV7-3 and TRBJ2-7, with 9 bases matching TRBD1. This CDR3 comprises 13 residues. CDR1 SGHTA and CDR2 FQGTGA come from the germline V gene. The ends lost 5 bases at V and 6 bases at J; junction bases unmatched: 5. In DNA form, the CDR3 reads TGTGCCAGCAGCCCTCGGACAGGGGCCGAGCAGTACTTC. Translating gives CASSPRTGAEQYF.

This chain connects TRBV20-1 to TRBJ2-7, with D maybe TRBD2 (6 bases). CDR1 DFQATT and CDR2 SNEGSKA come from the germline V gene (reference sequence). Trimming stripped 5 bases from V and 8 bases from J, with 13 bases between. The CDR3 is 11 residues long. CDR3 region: CSAYWGDQQYF. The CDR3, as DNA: TGCAGTGCTTACTGGGGGGATCAGCAGTACTTC.

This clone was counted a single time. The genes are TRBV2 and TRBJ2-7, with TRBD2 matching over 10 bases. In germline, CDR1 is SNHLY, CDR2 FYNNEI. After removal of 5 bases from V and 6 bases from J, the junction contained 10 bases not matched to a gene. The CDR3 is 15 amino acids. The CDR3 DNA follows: TGTGCCAGCAGTTTTAGAGCGGGAGGGCAGGGCGAGCAGTACTTC. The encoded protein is CASSFRAGGQGEQYF.

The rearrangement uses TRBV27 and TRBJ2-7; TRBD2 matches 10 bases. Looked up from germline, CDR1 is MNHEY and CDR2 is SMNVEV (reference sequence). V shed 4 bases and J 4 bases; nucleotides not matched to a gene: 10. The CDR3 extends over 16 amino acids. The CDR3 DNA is TGTGCCAGCAGTTCCCGGCCCCCTAGCGGGAGTTACGAGCAGTACTTC. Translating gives CASSSRPPSGSYEQYF.

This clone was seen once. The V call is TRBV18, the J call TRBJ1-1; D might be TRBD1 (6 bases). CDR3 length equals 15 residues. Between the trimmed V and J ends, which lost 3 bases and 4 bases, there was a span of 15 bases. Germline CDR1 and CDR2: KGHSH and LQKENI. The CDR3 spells CASSPTTGFSTEAFF. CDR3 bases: TGTGCCAGCTCACCCACAACAGGGTTTAGCACTGAAGCTTTCTTT.

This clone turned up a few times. DNA for the CDR3: TGTGCCAGTAGTCCCGGGAGACTTCCCAATGAGCAGTTCTTC. Translating it yields CASSPGRLPNEQFF. The genes are TRBV19 and TRBJ2-1, with D perhaps matching TRBD2 (6 bases). Per germline, CDR1 LNHDA and CDR2 SQIVND (reference sequence). This CDR3 spans 14 amino acids. Between the trimmed V and J ends, which lost 5 bases and 6 bases, there was a span of 14 bases.

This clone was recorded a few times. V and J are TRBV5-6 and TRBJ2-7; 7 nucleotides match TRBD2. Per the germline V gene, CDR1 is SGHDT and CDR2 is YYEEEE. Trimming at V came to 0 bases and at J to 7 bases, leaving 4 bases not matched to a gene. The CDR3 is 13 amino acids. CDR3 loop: CASSLESSGEQYF. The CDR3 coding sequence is TGTGCCAGCAGCTTGGAATCTAGCGGAGAGCAGTACTTC.

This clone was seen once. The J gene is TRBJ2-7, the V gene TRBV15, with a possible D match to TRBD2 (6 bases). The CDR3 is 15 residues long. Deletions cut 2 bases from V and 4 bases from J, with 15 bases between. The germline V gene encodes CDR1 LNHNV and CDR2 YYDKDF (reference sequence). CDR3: CATSRSPGLEYEQYF. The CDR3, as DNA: TGTGCCACCAGCAGAAGTCCGGGACTGGAGTACGAGCAGTACTTC.

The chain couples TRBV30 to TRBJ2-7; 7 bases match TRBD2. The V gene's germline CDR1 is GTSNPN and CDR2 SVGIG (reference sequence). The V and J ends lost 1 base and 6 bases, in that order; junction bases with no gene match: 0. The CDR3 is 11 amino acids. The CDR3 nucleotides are TGTGCCTGGAGTGGGGGGGGCGAGCAGTACTTC. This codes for CAWSGGGEQYF.

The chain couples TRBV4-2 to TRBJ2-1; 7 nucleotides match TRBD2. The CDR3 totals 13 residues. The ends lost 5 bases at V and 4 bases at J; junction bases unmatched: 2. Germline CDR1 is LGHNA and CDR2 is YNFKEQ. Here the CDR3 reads CASSTSEYNEQFF. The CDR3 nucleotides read TGTGCCAGCAGCACTAGCGAGTACAATGAGCAGTTCTTC.